The rows below give T cell receptor beta chains drawn from one sample of a study of shared clonotypes between healthy human individuals. Libraries were prepared by immunoSEQ multiplex PCR; TCRdb keeps only in-frame clonotypes and omits some of them. The sample yields approximately 500,000 clones, 90% to 96% seen once. The sequenced sample was naive CD4+ T cells sorted from blood. Every receptor here comes from a woman aged 25 to 39 in good health. Each CDR3 is given without its conserved first and last residue. Fields, in order: clone size, J gene, V gene, CDR3 protein. For some rows the clone size is stated as once, few or many, or as a class when expanded; others skip it.

>-|TRBJ2-3|TRBV10-3
AISGDYTDTQY
>-|TRBJ1-5|TRBV21-1
ASSKIHPTKPQH
>-|TRBJ1-1|TRBV6-4
ASSVYPNTEAF
>-|TRBJ2-7|TRBV29-1
SVGAVRGYEQY
>-|TRBJ1-4|TRBV19
ASGKSARTTNEKLF
>-|TRBJ2-2|TRBV5-1
ASSLGLGQGVTGELF
>-|TRBJ1-1|TRBV7-3
ASSQQGDTEAF
>-|TRBJ2-1|TRBV7-2
ASSFGRTLGEQF
>-|TRBJ2-6|TRBV5-1
ASSLVARRGGANVLT
>-|TRBJ2-7|TRBV5-4
ASSLGAGGFSYEQY
>-|TRBJ2-3|TRBV5-1
ASSLEHSTDTQY
>-|TRBJ2-1|TRBV11-2
ASSQSGLAGRYEQF
>once|TRBJ2-3|TRBV5-1
ASSLGTPSTDTQY
>-|TRBJ2-7|TRBV27
ASRSFGTISSGGSYEQY
>-|TRBJ2-5|TRBV7-8
ASGLHRETQY
>-|TRBJ1-4|TRBV18
ASSVGSDEKLF
>-|TRBJ1-2|TRBV27
ASRDREIYGYT
>-|TRBJ1-5|TRBV14
ASNYINRVVQPQH
>-|TRBJ2-4|TRBV7-9
ASSLASGALAKNIQY
>-|TRBJ2-1|TRBV11-2
ASSLEPGGLQNEQF
>-|TRBJ2-1|TRBV5-5
ASRRTEQF
>-|TRBJ1-1|TRBV6-6
ASRFFKNTEAF
>-|TRBJ2-1|TRBV28
ASSSLERAGYNEQF
>once|TRBJ2-3|TRBV5-1
ASSNVAGSADTQY
>-|TRBJ2-3|TRBV11-2
ASSRVAGLVDTQY
>once|TRBJ1-1|TRBV14
ASSSPGTAKAF
>-|TRBJ1-5|TRBV5-8
ASSLALTGTDQPQH
>-|TRBJ2-7|TRBV10-3
AIRPRDPSYEQY
>few|TRBJ1-2|TRBV6-5
ASSKRGLDGYT
>-|TRBJ2-5|TRBV6-4
ASRGLAGAEETQY
>-|TRBJ2-7|TRBV6-1
ASSEYRYEQY
>-|TRBJ2-7|TRBV18
ASSPTGSHEQY
>-|TRBJ2-7|TRBV11-2
ASSLDHRVKGEQY
>-|TRBJ1-3|TRBV20-1
SAQEGTPIY
>-|TRBJ2-7|TRBV27
ASSLGRGSHFYEQY
>-|TRBJ1-5|TRBV6-1
ASQGNNQPQH
>-|TRBJ1-4|TRBV29-1
SVRQGKLF
>-|TRBJ2-5|TRBV11-3
ASSPSGSETQY
>-|TRBJ2-7|TRBV13
ASSGDREPGGRGSYEQY
>-|TRBJ1-1|TRBV4-1
ASSQGTGATEAF
>-|TRBJ2-7|TRBV9
ASSVKGRTANYEQY
>-|TRBJ1-1|TRBV30
ARGEGALAF
>-|TRBJ1-1|TRBV5-1
ASSLASVRTNTEAF
>-|TRBJ2-7|TRBV6-5
ASSLRQGAHSYEQY
>-|TRBJ2-7|TRBV6-5
ASSHPNRGWEQY
>-|TRBJ1-1|TRBV19
ASSIGPGAMNTEAF
>-|TRBJ1-5|TRBV30
AWRERQGGSQPQH
>-|TRBJ1-5|TRBV18
ASSPQGTGNQPQH
>-|TRBJ2-7|TRBV6-6
ASSPSGTDLNWQY
>-|TRBJ2-7|TRBV6-5
ASSYSGGSYEQY
>-|TRBJ2-2|TRBV27
ASSLQMGTGELF
>-|TRBJ2-5|TRBV21-1
ASSTSREGLNWETQY
>-|TRBJ2-7|TRBV5-1
ASSPGPELYEQY
>-|TRBJ2-7|TRBV28
ATRVGLFYEQY
>-|TRBJ1-3|TRBV9
ASSRGQPQSSGNTIY
>-|TRBJ1-3|TRBV7-9
ASSARGNTIY
>-|TRBJ2-7|TRBV11-2
ASSQFQDSFYEQY